The T cell receptor (beta chain) described here comes from a study of T-cell memory formation after mild COVID-19 (dated by TCRdb to the early 2020s). Some background on the complete study: Most TCR sequence clusters were specific to one of the two donors. T-cell clones expanding and contracting after mild COVID-19 in two donors were tracked by longitudinal TCRalpha and TCRbeta repertoire sequencing. The cohort was made up of two young adult volunteers, one female and one male, who were previously healthy.

The germline V gene gives CDR1 as SGHRS and CDR2 as YFSETQ. V is clipped by 5 bases and J by 3 bases, and the sequence between their germline boundaries is 10 bases long. The CDR3 numbers 13 residues from cysteine through phenylalanine. The kept DNA is CDR3 alone, 39 bases in frame from the first base. The sequencer listed for this sample is Illumina NovaSeq 6000. TCRalpha and TCRbeta cDNA libraries were constructed by 5'RACE with constant-segment primers, with sample barcodes and unique molecular identifiers being introduced. RNA was extracted from every sample with Trizol reagent. Library amplification was performed in two PCR steps, and a second sample barcode and Illumina TruSeq adapters were introduced in the second step. Libraries were sequenced on an Illumina NovaSeq with 2 x 150 bp paired-end reads. The source study handled its data this way. Demultiplexing of reads and collapsing into UMI-guided consensus sequences were performed with migec v1.2.7. Using mixcr v2.1.11, the UMI consensuses were aligned to TRA and TRB V and J templates and assembled into clonotypes. A clonotype was counted as expanded or contracted only if both edgeR and NoisET called the change significant, with noise models trained on biological replicates. For edgeR calls, the cutoffs were a false discovery rate-adjusted p below 0.01 and a log2 fold-change threshold of 1. As an exploratory analysis of dynamics, max-normalized trajectories of the 1000 most abundant clonotypes were examined with PCA combined with hierarchical clustering. The CD4 or CD8 phenotype of responding clones was assigned using the separately sequenced CD4+ and CD8+ repertoires. TCRdb cleaned the public reads at Q25 with fastp, built clones with MiXCR and kept in-frame beta chains. When rows share a CDR3 protein, they turn into one entry using the most common DNA and genes. TCRdb's processing, not the study's, gives the V and J calls here. This sample comprises about 180,000 distinct CDR3 sequences, 15% to 20% of them detected only once. Together, the top ten hold roughly 4.3% of the sample.

With regard to this clonotype: Its specific antigen is unknown. Base qualities are not at hand, and no much larger clone is one base apart.

PBMCs were isolated by Ficoll-Paque density gradient centrifugation. Results the study describes overall, beyond this receptor: The second-wave clones that peaked on day 37 were not confirmed to be SARS-CoV-2 specific. The detection of some responding clones in pre-infection memory suggests that pre-existing cross-reactive memory T cells joined the SARS-CoV-2 response. Clones contracting from day 15 to 85 had balanced CD4/CD8 phenotypes, while a second wave expanding from day 15 to 37 was biased towards CD4+. The study included only a couple of mild cases, and larger cohorts that include severe cases with pre-infection samples were judged to be necessary. Contracting CD4+ clones appeared mostly in the CM and EM memory subsets, whereas CD8+ clones were enriched in EMRA.

The rearrangement joined TRBV5-1 to TRBJ2-3; confidence is insufficient to name the D gene. The sequencing input was PBMCs or a T cell subset sorted from them (not recorded which). This TCR came from a man between 18 and 35 years old who had mild COVID-19 (a few samples of this study predate the infection). The sample titles of this study are shuffled in the database, so cell type and time point are left out; the donor was told from shared clones. CDR3 loop: CASREHWTDTQYF. The nucleotide sequence reads as follows: TGCGCCAGCAGGGAGCACTGGACAGATACGCAGTATTTT.